The 18 T cell receptor beta chains reported below all come from one sample, sequenced in a study of shared clonotypes between healthy human individuals. Assay: immunoSEQ multiplex PCR; the TCRdb copy retains only in-frame clones and omits some. Here the sample spans roughly 500,000 clones, about 96% being singletons. Specimen: naive CD4+ T cells sorted from blood. This sample's subset: CD45RA+ positively selected. The source of these receptors is a woman aged 25-40 years in good health.

Notes on this clone: This specimen includes other DNA sequences encoding the same CDR3. This chain uses TRBV27 with TRBJ1-4; TRBD1 is a possible D gene (5 bases). Trimming stripped 6 bases from V and 5 bases from J, with 13 bases between. Germline V gene lookup returns CDR1 MNHEY and CDR2 SMNVEV (reference sequence). The CDR3 spans 14 residues. The CDR3 spells CASSSGQINEKLFF. CDR3 nucleotides: TGTGCCAGCAGCTCAGGACAAATAAATGAAAAACTGTTTTTT.

CDR3 nucleotide sequence: TGTGCCAGTAGTCTTCGGACGACGCCAGATACGCAGTATTTT. It codes for CASSLRTTPDTQYF. V is TRBV19 and J is TRBJ2-3; D remains ambiguous. The germline V and J ends were trimmed by 5 bases and 4 bases, with 13 bases remaining between them. Germline V gene data show CDR1 as LNHDA and CDR2 as SQIVND (reference sequence). CDR3 length: 14 amino acids. Using reference TRBV19 and TRBJ2-3 for the parts outside the CDR3, the full variable domain is DGGITQSPKYLFRKEGQNVTLSCEQNLNHDAMYWYRQDPGQGLRLIYYSQIVNDFQKGDIAEGYSVSREKKESFPLTVTSAQKNPTAFYLCASSLRTTPDTQYFGPGTRLTVL.

V usage is TRBV28 and J usage is TRBJ1-1, with 9 bases that match TRBD1. Trimming took 6 bases from V and 11 from J; bases not matched to a gene: 10. Per germline, CDR1 MDHEN and CDR2 SYDVKM. This CDR3 contains 13 residues. CDR3 loop: CASRSGTGSWAFF. The DNA for the CDR3 is TGTGCCAGCAGGTCCGGGACAGGGTCGTGGGCTTTCTTT.

This clone was observed a single time. This chain uses TRBV4-1 with TRBJ2-3; 7 bases are a match to TRBD2. The CDR3 runs 15 residues. J gave up 2 bases and V 3 bases, and 5 bases lay outside the gene matches. Germline CDR1 reads MGHRA; CDR2 reads YSYEKL. The CDR3 DNA reads as TGCGCCAGCAGCCAGAGCGGGACCATCACAGATACGCAGTATTTT. Translation: CASSQSGTITDTQYF.

The chain joins TRBV5-1 to TRBJ1-1; TRBD1 agrees at 7 bases. There are 14 residues in the CDR3. Germline CDR1 reads SGHRS; CDR2 reads YFSETQ. V dropped 4 bases and J dropped 7; count of bases not matched to a gene: 10. The CDR3 nucleotides read TGCGCCAGCAGCCCCGGACAGGTACGAGGTGAAGCTTTCTTT. As protein: CASSPGQVRGEAFF.

This clone was observed a single time. This chain links TRBV6-1 with TRBJ2-4; 7 nucleotides agree with TRBD1. This CDR3 region has 15 residues. V was clipped by 4 bases and J by 7 bases; unmatched bases: 10. Germline assignment: CDR1 MNHNS and CDR2 SASEGT. The CDR3 DNA is TGTGCCAGCAGTGCCCGGGACAGCCCAAGGAACATTCAGTACTTC. This sequence encodes CASSARDSPRNIQYF.

This clone was observed a single time. The chain uses TRBV6-1 and TRBJ1-5; tentative D call: TRBD1 (5 bases). Germline V gives CDR1 MNHNS, CDR2 SASEGT. V was trimmed by 9 bases and J by 5 bases, leaving 11 bases between them. The CDR3 runs 12 residues. The CDR3 protein is CASRGGYQPQHF. DNA for the CDR3: TGTGCCAGTAGGGGAGGCTATCAGCCCCAGCATTTT.

The gene calls are TRBV7-3 and TRBJ2-1; 8 positions match TRBD2. V shed 2 bases and J 4 bases; nucleotides not matched to a gene: 4. The CDR3 runs to 15 residues. Germline V CDR1 and CDR2: SGHTA, FQGTGA. The CDR3 DNA reads TGTGCCAGCAGCTTATTGACTAGCGCGTACAATGAGCAGTTCTTC. Amino acids: CASSLLTSAYNEQFF. Based on the CDR3 plus reference TRBV7-3 and TRBJ2-1, the full variable domain is GAGVSQTPSNKVTEKGKYVELRCDPISGHTALYWYRQSLGQGPEFLIYFQGTGAADDSGLPNDRFFAVRPEGSVSTLKIQRTERGDSAVYLCASSLLTSAYNEQFFGPGTRLTVL.

This clone was counted a single time. The rearrangement links TRBV19 to TRBJ1-5; D is ambiguous. This CDR3 has 16 residues. CDR1 LNHDA and CDR2 SQIVND come from the germline V gene (reference sequence). V was shortened by 0 bases and J by 7 bases, with 16 bases between the two germline ends. The CDR3 DNA sequence: TGTGCCAGTAGTATAGAAGTTTGGGGTCGAAGGCAGCCCCAGCATTTT. Residues: CASSIEVWGRRQPQHF.

The V gene is TRBV15, the J gene TRBJ1-5, with D perhaps matching TRBD1 (5 bases). V lost 8 bases and J 3 bases, leaving 20 bases between the germline ends. Germline CDR1 and CDR2: LNHNV and YYDKDF (reference sequence). The CDR3 extends over 16 amino acids. CDR3 sequence reads: CATHIVFVGLNQPQHF. In DNA, the CDR3 is TGTGCCACCCATATCGTTTTTGTGGGGCTCAATCAGCCCCAGCATTTT.

This sequence joins TRBV7-6 and TRBJ2-7; D tentatively fits TRBD1 or TRBD2 (5 bases each). V was pared by 5 bases and J by 5 bases, with 22 bases between. The V gene's germline CDR1 is SGHVS and CDR2 FNYEAQ. The CDR3 covers 16 residues. The CDR3 DNA sequence: TGTGCCAGCAGCCCCCAGGGATCAGGGACCCCCCACGAGCAGTACTTC. Translated, it gives CASSPQGSGTPHEQYF.

The rearrangement joins TRBV5-4 to TRBJ2-5; D ambiguous. Looked up from germline, CDR1 is SGHNT and CDR2 is YYREEE (reference sequence). V was shortened by 4 bases and J by 2 bases, with 3 bases between the two germline ends. The CDR3 runs to 11 residues. The CDR3 is CASSQQETQYF. Written as DNA, the CDR3 is TGTGCCAGCAGCCAACAAGAGACCCAGTACTTC.

This clone came up once. The chain is built from TRBV5-5 and TRBJ2-7; no firm D call. This CDR3 is 10 amino acids long. The V end was cut by 7 bases, the J end by 4 bases, with 6 bases between. Germline V gene lookup returns CDR1 SGHKS and CDR2 YYEKEE (reference sequence). The CDR3 bases are TGTGCCAGCCGACCATACGAGCAGTACTTC. Its protein is CASRPYEQYF.

CDR3 amino acids: CASSPSGRGYEQYF. In DNA, the CDR3 is TGTGCCAGCAGTCCCAGCGGGAGGGGCTACGAGCAGTACTTC. The chain combines TRBV2 with TRBJ2-7; 10 bases are a match to TRBD2. This CDR3 region has 14 residues. After removal of 5 bases from V and 3 bases from J, the junction contained 4 bases not matched to a gene. From germline, CDR1 is SNHLY and CDR2 FYNNEI. The whole variable domain, remainder taken from reference TRBV2 and TRBJ2-7, is EPEVTQTPSHQVTQMGQEVILRCVPISNHLYFYWYRQILGQKVEFLVSFYNNEISEKSEIFDDQFSVERPDGSNFTLKIRSTKLEDSAMYFCASSPSGRGYEQYFGPGTRLTVT.

The rearrangement links TRBV5-4 to TRBJ2-7; tentatively, D is TRBD2 (6 bases). Per the germline V gene, CDR1 is SGHNT and CDR2 is YYREEE (reference sequence). The CDR3 is 16 residues long. V dropped 4 bases and J dropped 2 bases, with 19 bases sitting between them. CDR3 in amino acids: CASSPQPGGYAYEQYF. CDR3 sequence (DNA): TGTGCCAGCAGCCCGCAGCCAGGAGGGTATGCCTACGAGCAGTACTTC. The full variable domain, completed using reference TRBV5-4 and TRBJ2-7, is ETGVTQSPTHLIKTRGQQVTLRCSSQSGHNTVSWYQQALGQGPQFIFQYYREEENGRGNFPPRFSGLQFPNYSSELNVNALELDDSALYLCASSPQPGGYAYEQYFGPGTRLTVT.

The V call is TRBV28, the J call TRBJ2-7; 11 bases fit TRBD2. Germline V gives CDR1 MDHEN, CDR2 SYDVKM. The V gene end was trimmed by 7 bases and the J gene end by 4 bases; junction bases not matched to a gene: 9. There are 15 residues in the CDR3. The CDR3 protein is CASTVLTSGIYEQYF. The CDR3 nucleotides are TGTGCCAGCACCGTACTGACTAGCGGGATATACGAGCAGTACTTC.

This clone was seen a single time. The chain has TRBV2 and TRBJ2-3; D possibly corresponds to TRBD2 (6 bases). Germline V gives CDR1 SNHLY, CDR2 FYNNEI. This CDR3 contains 17 residues. V dropped 8 bases and J dropped 0 bases, with 21 bases sitting between them. The CDR3 spells CASFRGSGRTSTDTQYF. The CDR3 coding sequence is TGTGCCAGCTTCCGCGGAAGCGGGCGCACTAGCACAGATACGCAGTATTTT.

This rearrangement joins TRBV2 to TRBJ2-1; the match to TRBD2 covers 15 bases. The CDR3 consists of 17 residues. V gave up 4 bases and J gave up 10 bases; unmatched junction bases: 11. Looked up from germline, CDR1 is SNHLY and CDR2 is FYNNEI. The CDR3 region has the DNA TGTGCCAGCAGTGTCGGGACTAGCGGGAGGATGGCAAGAGAGCAGTTCTTC. Protein sequence: CASSVGTSGRMAREQFF.